This TCR beta chain is drawn from a study of cytomegalovirus exposure and HLA in healthy donors. PCR amplification relied on 60 Vbeta primers (plus 13 Jbeta primers). This table comes from immunoSEQ multiplex PCR, and its TCRdb copy is limited to in-frame clones, with some not included. The sample yields roughly 140,000 clones, roughly 85% seen once. The CDR3 loop spans 13 amino acids. Looked up from germline, CDR1 is MNHEY and CDR2 is SMNVEV (reference sequence). Trimming left V 7 bases short and J 1 base short, with 10 bases between. Sequenced input: PBMCs. The chain carries TRBV27 and TRBJ1-1; D remains ambiguous. The receptor was isolated from a male donor in good health and CMV-seronegative. As DNA, the CDR3 is TGTGCCAGCAAGGCTGGAGGGAACACTGAAGCTTTCTTT. Amino acid sequence: CASKAGGNTEAFF.